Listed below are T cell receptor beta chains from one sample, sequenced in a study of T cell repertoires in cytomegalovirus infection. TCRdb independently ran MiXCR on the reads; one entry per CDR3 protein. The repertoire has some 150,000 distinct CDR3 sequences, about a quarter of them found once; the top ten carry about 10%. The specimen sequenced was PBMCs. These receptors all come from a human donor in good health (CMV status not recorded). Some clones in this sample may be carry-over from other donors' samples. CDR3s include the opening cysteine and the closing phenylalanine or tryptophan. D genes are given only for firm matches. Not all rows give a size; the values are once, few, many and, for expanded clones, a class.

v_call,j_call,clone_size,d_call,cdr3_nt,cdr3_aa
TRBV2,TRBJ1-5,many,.,TGTGCCAGCACCTCTGGCCGGGACCGCAATCAGCCCCAGCATTTT,CASTSGRDRNQPQHF
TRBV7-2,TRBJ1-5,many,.,TGTGCCAGCAGCTCATTTAACAATCAGCCCCAGCATTTT,CASSSFNNQPQHF
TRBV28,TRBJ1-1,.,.,TGTGCCAGCAGTGCCGTGGGCACTGAAGCTTTCTTT,CASSAVGTEAFF
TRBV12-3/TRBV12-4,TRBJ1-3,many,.,TGTGCCAGCAGTTTAAATCTGCAGGCTGGGCTAAGTTCTGGAAACACCATATATTTT,CASSLNLQAGLSSGNTIYF
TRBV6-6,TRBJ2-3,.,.,TGTGCCAGCAGTTCCTGGACAGACACAGATACGCAGTATTTT,CASSSWTDTDTQYF
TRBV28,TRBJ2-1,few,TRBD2,TGTGCCAGCAGTTTATACCCTAGCGGGAGCCGCAATGAGCAGTTCTTC,CASSLYPSGSRNEQFF
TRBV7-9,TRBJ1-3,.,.,TGTGCCAGCAGTAGGGCGGACACCATATATTTT,CASSRADTIYF
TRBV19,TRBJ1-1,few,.,TGTGCCAGTAGTAGGAGGGGAATAGAGATGAACACTGAAGCTTTCTTT,CASSRRGIEMNTEAFF
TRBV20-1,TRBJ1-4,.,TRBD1,TGCAGTGCTAAAGAACAGGGGCGTGAAAAACTGTTTTTT,CSAKEQGREKLFF
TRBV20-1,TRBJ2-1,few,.,TGCAGTTTGAAACAGGGTGGTGAGCAGTTCTTC,CSLKQGGEQFF
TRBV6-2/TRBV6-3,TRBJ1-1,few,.,TGTGCCAGCAGTGCCGTCCAGACTGAAGCTTTCTTT,CASSAVQTEAFF
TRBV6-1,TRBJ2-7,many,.,TGTGCCAGCAGCTCGGGAAAAGCCTCGTACGAGCAGTACTTC,CASSSGKASYEQYF
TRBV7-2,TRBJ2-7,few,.,TGTGCCAGCAGCTACAGCGACTCCTACGAGCAGTACTTC,CASSYSDSYEQYF
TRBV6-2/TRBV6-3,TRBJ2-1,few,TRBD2,TGTGCCAGCACTTCCAACCCCATGGGAGGGACTGAATACAATGAGCAGTTCTTC,CASTSNPMGGTEYNEQFF
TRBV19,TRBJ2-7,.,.,TGTGCCAGTAGTATTGCGCAGGGTGGGAGCTACGAGCAGTACTTC,CASSIAQGGSYEQYF
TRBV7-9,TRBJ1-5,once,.,TGTGCCAGCAGCTTAGCGGAGGATCATCCCCAGCATTTT,CASSLAEDHPQHF
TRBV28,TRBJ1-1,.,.,TGTGCCAGCAGCCAGATACTACCGAACACTGAAGCTTTCTTT,CASSQILPNTEAFF
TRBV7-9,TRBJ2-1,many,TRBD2,TGTGCCAGCAGTTCCGGGACTAGCGCTTTGAATGAGCAGTTCTTC,CASSSGTSALNEQFF
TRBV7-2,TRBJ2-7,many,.,TGTGCCAGCAGCCGGGACGTCTCCTACGAGCAGTACTTC,CASSRDVSYEQYF
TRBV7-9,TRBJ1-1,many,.,TGTGCCAGCAGCTTAGATCCAGGTTGGGATTCCATGAACACTGAAGCTTTCTTT,CASSLDPGWDSMNTEAFF
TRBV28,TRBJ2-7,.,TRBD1,TGTGCCAGCGGATCAAGGGGGCGATCATACGAGCAGTACTTC,CASGSRGRSYEQYF
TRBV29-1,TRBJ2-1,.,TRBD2,TGCAGCGTTGAATGGTTAGCGGGGGCCTACAATGAGCAGTTCTTC,CSVEWLAGAYNEQFF
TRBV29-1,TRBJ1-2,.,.,TGCAGCGTTTTCCGACAGTCATATGGCTACACCTTC,CSVFRQSYGYTF
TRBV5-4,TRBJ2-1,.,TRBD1,TGTGCCAGCAGTCTCCCGGGACAGGAAAATGAGCAGTTCTTC,CASSLPGQENEQFF
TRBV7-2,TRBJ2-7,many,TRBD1,TGTGCCAGCAGCCCGGACAGGGGTCAGGAGCAGTACTTC,CASSPDRGQEQYF
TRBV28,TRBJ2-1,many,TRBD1,TGTGCCAGCAGCCCAGACAGGGAATACAATGAGCAGTTCTTC,CASSPDREYNEQFF
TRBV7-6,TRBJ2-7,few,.,TGTGCCAGCAGCTCGGACGGCTTCTCCTACGAGCAGTACTTC,CASSSDGFSYEQYF
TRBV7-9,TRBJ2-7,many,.,TGTGCCAGCAGCTTGGGTACAGGGTACGGCGAGCAGTACTTC,CASSLGTGYGEQYF
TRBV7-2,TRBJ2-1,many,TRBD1,TGTGCCAGCAGCCCCCGACAGGGGATGGGGGAGAGCCCCGCAAATGAGCAGTTCTTC,CASSPRQGMGESPANEQFF
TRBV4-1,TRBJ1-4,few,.,TGCGCCAGCAGCCAAGATCCCGGAGCAACTAATGAAAAACTGTTTTTT,CASSQDPGATNEKLFF
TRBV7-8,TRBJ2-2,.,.,TGTGCCCGCAGCTTAGCTGAGGGGCTGTTTTTT,CARSLAEGLFF
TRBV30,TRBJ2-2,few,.,TGTGCCGCCCGGAACACCGGGGAGCTGTTTTTT,CAARNTGELFF
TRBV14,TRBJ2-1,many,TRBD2,TGTGCCAGCAGCCAAGGTAGCGGGGGGGCCTACAATGAGCAGTTCTTC,CASSQGSGGAYNEQFF
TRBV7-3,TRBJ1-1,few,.,TGTGCCAGCAGCTTAATTCCCGGGGGGACTGAAGCTTTCTTT,CASSLIPGGTEAFF
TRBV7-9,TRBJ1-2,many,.,TGTGCCAGCAGCTTAATGGGGAACGGCTACACCTTC,CASSLMGNGYTF
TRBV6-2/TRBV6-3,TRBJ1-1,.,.,TGTGCCAGCAGTTACGGGGGGACTGAAGCTTTCTTT,CASSYGGTEAFF
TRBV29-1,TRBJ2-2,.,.,TGCAGCGTTTACTGGACATCGACCGGGGAGCTGTTTTTT,CSVYWTSTGELFF
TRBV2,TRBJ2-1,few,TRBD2,TGTGCCAGCCCTCTAGCGGGAGGGGAGAATGAGCAGTTCTTC,CASPLAGGENEQFF
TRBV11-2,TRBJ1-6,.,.,TGTGCCAGCAGCTTATCAGTCTCACCCCTCCACTTT,CASSLSVSPLHF
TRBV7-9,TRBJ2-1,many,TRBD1,TGTGCCAGCAGCCAGGACAGGGGATACAATGAGCAGTTCTTC,CASSQDRGYNEQFF
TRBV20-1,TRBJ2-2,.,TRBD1,TGCAGTACTACAGGGGGGAGAACCGGGGAGCTGTTTTTT,CSTTGGRTGELFF
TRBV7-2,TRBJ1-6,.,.,TGTGCCAGCAGCCAAGGGGCCTATAATTCACCCCTCCACTTT,CASSQGAYNSPLHF
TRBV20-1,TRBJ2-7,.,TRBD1,TGCAGTGCTGCTCGACAGGGCGACAACGAGCAGTACTTC,CSAARQGDNEQYF
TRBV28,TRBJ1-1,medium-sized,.,TGTGCCAGCAGTTTATGGTCGGACAGGAACACTGAAGCTTTCTTT,CASSLWSDRNTEAFF
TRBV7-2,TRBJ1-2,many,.,TGTGCCAGCACTAATCGGGGACACACCTTC,CASTNRGHTF
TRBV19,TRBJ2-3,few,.,TGTGCCAGCAGCCTACGGGTAGAGGATACGCAGTATTTT,CASSLRVEDTQYF
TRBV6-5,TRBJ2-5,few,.,TGTGCCAGCAGTTCCCCGGGAGAGTGGAACTTC,CASSSPGEWNF
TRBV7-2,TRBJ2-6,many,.,TGTGCCAGCAGCTTAGTACGGGCCTCTGGGGCCAACGTCCTGACTTTC,CASSLVRASGANVLTF
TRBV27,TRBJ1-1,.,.,TGTGCCAGCAGTTTTGGGCGATCGAACACTGAAGCTTTCTTT,CASSFGRSNTEAFF
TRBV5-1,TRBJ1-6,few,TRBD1,TGCGCCAGCAGCTTTTACGGGACAGGGGAATCACCCCTCCACTTT,CASSFYGTGESPLHF
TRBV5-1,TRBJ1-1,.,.,TGCGCCAGCAGCTTACTAGTGACGAACACTGAAGCTTTCTTT,CASSLLVTNTEAFF
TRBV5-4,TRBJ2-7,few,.,TGTGCCAGCGGAGGAGGTCCCTACGAGCAGTACTTC,CASGGGPYEQYF
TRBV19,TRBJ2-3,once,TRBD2,TGTGCCAGTAGTACGACTAGCGGGGCTGGAGATACGCAGTATTTT,CASSTTSGAGDTQYF
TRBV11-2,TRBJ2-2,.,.,TGTGCCACCAGGCATTCGGCGGGTGCTCTCACCGGGGAGCTGTTTTTT,CATRHSAGALTGELFF
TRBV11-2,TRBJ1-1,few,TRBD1,TGTGCCAGCAGCTGGGGACAGACCCGTGAAGCTTTCTTT,CASSWGQTREAFF
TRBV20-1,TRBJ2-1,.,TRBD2,TGCAGTGCGCCAGGGGGGGGCGGGAGGGCCGGCGGGTCCTACAATGAGCAGTTCTTC,CSAPGGGGRAGGSYNEQFF
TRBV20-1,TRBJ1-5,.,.,TGCAGTGTTCTAAGGGAAGATCCAGAGCCCCAGCATTTT,CSVLREDPEPQHF
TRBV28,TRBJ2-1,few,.,TGTGCCAGCAGTCCTCCCCAGCACAATGAGCAGTTCTTC,CASSPPQHNEQFF
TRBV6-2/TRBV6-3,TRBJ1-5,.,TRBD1,TGTGCCAGCAGACAAACCGGGACAGGGGGCTGGAGTCAGCCCCAGCATTTT,CASRQTGTGGWSQPQHF